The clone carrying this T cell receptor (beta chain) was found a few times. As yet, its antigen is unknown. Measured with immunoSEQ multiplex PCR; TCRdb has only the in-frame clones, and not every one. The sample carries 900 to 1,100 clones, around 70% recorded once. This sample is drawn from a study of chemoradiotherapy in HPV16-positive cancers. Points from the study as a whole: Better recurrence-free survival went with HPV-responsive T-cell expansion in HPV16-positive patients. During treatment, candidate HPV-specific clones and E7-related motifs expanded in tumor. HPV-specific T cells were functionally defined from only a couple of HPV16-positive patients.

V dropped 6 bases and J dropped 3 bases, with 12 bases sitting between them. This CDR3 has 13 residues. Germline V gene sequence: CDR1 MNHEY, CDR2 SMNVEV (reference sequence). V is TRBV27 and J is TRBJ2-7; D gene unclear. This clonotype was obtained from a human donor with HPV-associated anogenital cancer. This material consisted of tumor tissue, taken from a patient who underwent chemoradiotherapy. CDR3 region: CASSPGQYYEQYF. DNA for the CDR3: TGTGCCAGCAGCCCTGGCCAATACTACGAGCAGTACTTC.